Listed below are T cell receptor beta chains from one sample, sequenced in a study of blood T cells in healthy people across ages. TCRdb reprocessed the 5' RACE reads via MiXCR and lists one record per CDR3 protein. Of hundreds of thousands of distinct CDR3 sequences detected, roughly 64% appear once; the ten largest clones hold approximately 23%. Sequencing was done on a sample of blood. These receptors were obtained from a man between 25 and 39 years old in good health. CDR3s include the opening cysteine and the closing phenylalanine or tryptophan. D genes are given only for firm matches. Clone size is stated in some rows and not others, as once, few, many or a class when expanded.

D gene	V gene	J gene	clone size	CDR3 protein	CDR3 DNA
NA	TRBV6-5	TRBJ1-2	NA	CASSYDSLSNYGYTF	TGTGCCAGCAGTTACGACAGCCTTTCTAACTATGGCTACACCTTC
TRBD1	TRBV6-6	TRBJ2-5	few	CASSYPGTEETQYF	TGTGCCAGCAGTTACCCCGGGACAGAAGAGACCCAGTACTTC
NA	TRBV20-1	TRBJ2-1	NA	CSGVPPYRRNEQFF	TGCAGTGGGGTGCCCCCCTATCGGAGAAATGAGCAGTTCTTC
NA	TRBV6-6	TRBJ1-5	NA	CASSYSSPSNQPQHF	TGTGCCAGCAGTTACTCCTCTCCGAGCAATCAGCCCCAGCATTTT
NA	TRBV20-1	TRBJ2-1	NA	CSARGSGFYEQFF	TGCAGTGCTCGCGGGTCGGGGTTTTATGAGCAGTTCTTC
NA	TRBV7-8	TRBJ2-7	few	CASSFSGAIYEQYF	TGTGCCAGCAGCTTTTCAGGGGCCATCTACGAGCAGTACTTC
NA	TRBV19	TRBJ2-7	NA	CASSQGMEYF	TGTGCCAGTAGCCAGGGGATGGAGTACTTC
TRBD1	TRBV9	TRBJ2-7	NA	CASSVEDRGTYEQYF	TGTGCCAGCAGCGTAGAAGACAGGGGAACCTACGAGCAGTACTTC
TRBD1	TRBV28	TRBJ2-5	once	CAISDRGLEAQYF	TGTGCCATCTCGGACAGGGGCCTTGAAGCGCAGTACTTC
NA	TRBV20-1	TRBJ2-7	once	CSTRDPFGAYEQYF	TGCAGTACTAGAGACCCTTTTGGGGCCTACGAGCAGTACTTC
NA	TRBV10-3	TRBJ1-2	NA	CAITNVQEANYGYTF	TGTGCCATCACTAACGTACAGGAAGCTAACTATGGCTACACCTTC
TRBD1	TRBV7-8	TRBJ1-2	few	CASSPGTGYYGYTF	TGTGCCAGCAGCCCGGGGACAGGGTACTATGGCTACACCTTC
NA	TRBV10-3	TRBJ2-1	NA	CAISESGRDGNEQFF	TGTGCCATCAGTGAGTCGGGCAGGGATGGCAATGAGCAGTTCTTC
TRBD1	TRBV5-1	TRBJ2-7	few	CASGQGAWDEQYF	TGCGCCAGCGGCCAGGGGGCTTGGGACGAGCAGTACTTC
TRBD2	TRBV9	TRBJ2-7	NA	CASSVSSGRATYEQYF	TGTGCCAGCAGCGTTTCCAGCGGGAGGGCCACTTACGAGCAGTACTTC
NA	TRBV7-2	TRBJ2-7	few	CASSAQGSINEQYF	TGTGCCAGCAGCGCCCAGGGGAGCATCAACGAGCAGTACTTC
TRBD1	TRBV4-2	TRBJ1-2	few	CASSHVDRAGDGYTF	TGTGCCAGCAGCCACGTGGACAGGGCGGGGGATGGCTACACCTTC
NA	TRBV7-9	TRBJ2-3	few	CASSRDGGGTDTQYF	TGTGCCAGCAGCCGCGACGGGGGTGGCACAGATACGCAGTATTTT
NA	TRBV7-6	TRBJ2-1	once	CASSVYETPYNEQFF	TGTGCCAGCAGCGTCTATGAGACGCCATACAATGAGCAGTTCTTC
TRBD2	TRBV5-1	TRBJ2-5	NA	CASSLSLAGSWETQYF	TGCGCCAGCAGCTTGTCCCTAGCGGGATCGTGGGAGACCCAGTACTTC
NA	TRBV6-2/TRBV6-3	TRBJ2-7	NA	CASSYSGTTYEQYF	TGTGCCAGCAGTTACTCGGGCACAACCTACGAGCAGTACTTC
NA	TRBV7-9	TRBJ2-1	NA	CASSFTGGYNEQFF	TGTGCCAGCAGCTTCACCGGAGGGTACAATGAGCAGTTCTTC
NA	TRBV28	TRBJ2-7	NA	CASSLFNSGSGFYEQYF	TGTGCCAGCAGTTTATTCAATAGCGGAAGTGGATTCTACGAGCAGTACTTC
NA	TRBV2	TRBJ1-6	few	CASSEQISPYNSPLHF	TGTGCCAGCAGTGAACAGATTTCACCTTATAATTCACCCCTCCACTTT
TRBD1	TRBV6-1	TRBJ2-3	NA	CASEFIPGQSTDTQYF	TGTGCCAGCGAATTTATACCGGGACAGTCCACAGATACGCAGTATTTT
TRBD1	TRBV6-5	TRBJ1-2	NA	CASSPGTGFYGYTF	TGTGCCAGCAGCCCCGGGACAGGATTTTATGGCTACACCTTC
TRBD1	TRBV3-1	TRBJ2-5	few	CASSLGDRGTRETQYF	TGTGCCAGCAGCCTAGGGGACAGGGGGACAAGGGAGACCCAGTACTTC
NA	TRBV3-1	TRBJ1-1	once	CASSHWGEAFF	TGTGCCAGCAGCCATTGGGGCGAAGCTTTCTTT
NA	TRBV10-3	TRBJ2-5	NA	CAISESKFGQETQYF	TGTGCCATCAGTGAGTCTAAGTTCGGTCAAGAGACCCAGTACTTC
TRBD2	TRBV4-1	TRBJ2-3	NA	CASSHDALFGGGDTDTQYF	TGCGCCAGCAGCCATGACGCCTTATTTGGCGGGGGGGACACAGATACGCAGTATTTT
TRBD2	TRBV7-2	TRBJ2-7	NA	CASSLQSSGFDEQYF	TGTGCCAGCAGCTTACAGTCTAGCGGTTTTGACGAGCAGTACTTC
NA	TRBV6-5	TRBJ2-7	many	CASSYTGTATTEQYF	TGTGCCAGCAGTTACACTGGGACCGCTACCACGGAGCAGTACTTC
NA	TRBV3-1	TRBJ2-7	NA	CASSQGAGDYEQYF	TGTGCCAGCAGCCAAGGTGCAGGGGACTACGAGCAGTACTTC
NA	TRBV6-2/TRBV6-3	TRBJ2-2	NA	CASSYLGLSPNTGELFF	TGTGCCAGCAGTTACTTGGGTCTCAGCCCTAACACCGGGGAGCTGTTTTTT
NA	TRBV2	TRBJ2-1	NA	CASSEGVRNEQFF	TGTGCCAGCAGTGAAGGAGTTAGGAATGAGCAGTTCTTC
NA	TRBV28	TRBJ2-4	NA	CASGSVRDKNIQYF	TGTGCCAGCGGAAGCGTGCGGGACAAAAACATTCAGTACTTC
NA	TRBV7-9	TRBJ1-2	NA	CASSLNLLGYTF	TGTGCCAGCAGCTTAAATCTGCTAGGCTACACCTTC
NA	TRBV7-2	TRBJ2-1	NA	CASSTRQVFPYNEQFF	TGTGCCAGCAGCACGAGACAGGTCTTCCCCTACAATGAGCAGTTCTTC
NA	TRBV3-1	TRBJ2-7	few	CASSYQSSYEQYF	TGTGCCAGCAGCTATCAAAGCTCCTACGAGCAGTACTTC
NA	TRBV7-9	TRBJ1-1	NA	CASGDLTMNTEAFF	TGTGCCAGCGGGGACTTAACGATGAACACTGAAGCTTTCTTT
NA	TRBV12-3/TRBV12-4	TRBJ2-1	NA	CASRPTATSYNEQFF	TGTGCCAGCAGACCAACTGCTACCTCCTACAATGAGCAGTTCTTC
NA	TRBV3-1	TRBJ2-1	NA	CASSQTGEGEQFF	TGTGCCAGCAGCCAAACGGGAGAGGGTGAGCAGTTCTTC
TRBD2	TRBV30	TRBJ2-1	NA	CAWTSGLHNEQFF	TGTGCCTGGACTAGCGGGCTTCACAATGAGCAGTTCTTC
NA	TRBV5-1	TRBJ1-2	NA	CATADGEAGYTF	TGCGCCACCGCGGATGGGGAGGCTGGCTACACCTTC
TRBD2	TRBV7-7	TRBJ2-5	NA	CASSLARLAGGLETQYF	TGTGCTAGCAGCTTAGCGCGACTAGCGGGAGGTCTAGAGACCCAGTACTTC
NA	TRBV29-1	TRBJ2-7	few	CSVQGPRGYEQYF	TGCAGCGTCCAGGGCCCTAGAGGCTACGAGCAGTACTTC
TRBD2	TRBV4-2	TRBJ2-7	NA	CASSQVSDGGRADYEQYF	TGTGCCAGCAGCCAAGTTTCCGACGGCGGGAGGGCCGATTACGAGCAGTACTTC
NA	TRBV28	TRBJ2-6	NA	CAILPRQQKSGADVLTF	TGTGCCATCCTTCCAAGACAACAAAAATCTGGGGCCGACGTCCTGACTTTC
NA	TRBV27	TRBJ1-6	few	CASSLIAGPYNSPLHF	TGTGCCAGCAGTTTAATCGCCGGCCCCTATAATTCACCCCTCCACTTT
TRBD2	TRBV4-2	TRBJ2-3	few	CASSQALATDTQYF	TGTGCCAGCAGCCAAGCACTAGCGACTGATACGCAGTATTTT
NA	TRBV7-2	TRBJ2-3	few	CASSSWDTQYF	TGTGCCAGCAGCTCCTGGGATACGCAGTATTTT
NA	TRBV6-5	TRBJ1-2	few	CASSYSTLRTRYGYTF	TGTGCCAGCAGTTACTCTACCCTTCGGACGCGCTATGGCTACACCTTC
NA	TRBV4-1	TRBJ2-5	NA	CASSPFFGETQYF	TGCGCCAGCAGCCCCTTCTTTGGAGAGACCCAGTACTTC
TRBD2	TRBV20-1	TRBJ2-3	few	CSARGPGGGPSTDTQYF	TGCAGTGCTAGAGGTCCGGGCGGGGGGCCTAGCACAGATACGCAGTATTTT
TRBD1	TRBV5-1	TRBJ1-6	NA	CASSPDGQGGSPLHF	TGCGCCAGCAGCCCAGATGGACAGGGTGGATCACCCCTCCACTTT
NA	TRBV29-1	TRBJ1-1	NA	CSARSQNEAFF	TGCAGCGCCCGAAGCCAAAATGAAGCTTTCTTT
NA	TRBV6-6	TRBJ2-7	few	CASGNRGSYEQYF	TGTGCCAGCGGAAACCGTGGGTCCTACGAGCAGTACTTC
NA	TRBV15	TRBJ2-3	once	CATSRDRGSDTQYF	TGTGCCACCAGCAGAGATCGGGGGTCAGATACGCAGTATTTT